This T cell receptor beta chain was found in a study of cytomegalovirus exposure and HLA in healthy donors. About the study: The roughly 120 validation repertoires used the same platform as the approximately 670 first-cohort repertoires, a later analysis reported.

Libraries were prepared by immunoSEQ multiplex PCR; TCRdb keeps only in-frame clonotypes and omits some of them. In the table there are 100,000 or so clones, about 85% of which are singletons. To note about this clone: Other nucleotide sequences from this sample produce the same CDR3.

Trimming removed 5 bases from V and 7 bases from J; junction bases left unmatched: 6. From germline, CDR1 is SGDLS and CDR2 YYNGEE. CDR3 size: 14 residues. The sample was PBMCs. The chain has TRBV9 and TRBJ1-4; 9 bases are a match to TRBD1. This sequence originates from a man younger than 35 in good health and CMV-seropositive. CDR3 sequence: CASSAQGAGEKLFF. The CDR3 DNA reads TGTGCCAGCAGTGCACAGGGGGCGGGTGAAAAACTGTTTTTT.